What follows describes a single TCR beta chain. This clonotype showed up many times. No cognate antigen has been identified for it. The record has no base qualities; no much larger clone is one base away. This sample was taken from a study of T cell repertoires in cytomegalovirus infection (dated by TCRdb to 2018 to 2020). For the wider study: Because public TCR beta signatures pointed to carriage of CMV infection together with the matching HLA type, the HLA type of each donor mattered for the analysis. The research as a whole found: In the ex vivo response, HLA-C-restricted CMV-specific TCR beta clonotypes were dominant, and in two of eight donors the single most frequent clonotype came from this HLA-C-restricted group. In both this cohort and an independent cohort of over 350 donors, the cumulative frequency of public TCR beta family members distinguished carriers of CMV infection plus the relevant HLA type.

Inclusive of the bounding cysteine and phenylalanine, the CDR3 is 14 residues long. Only CDR3 DNA is held: 42 bases, read in frame from base 1. As encoded in the germline V gene, CDR1 is SGHTA while CDR2 is FQGNSA. V and J are truncated by 5 bases and 9 bases respectively, leaving an intervening sequence of 18 bases. These reads were obtained on an Illumina HiSeq 1500. TCRdb's own reprocessing of the public reads used fastp at Q25 and MiXCR and kept productive beta chains. Rows merge per CDR3 protein into single entries with the most common DNA and genes. A total of fewer than 550,000 distinct CDR3 sequences appear in this sample, approximately 16% of them only once. The leading ten clones occupy under 30% of the sample.

Sequenced material: CD8+ T cells from PBMCs. The rearranged segments are TRBV7-2 and TRBJ2-3; no D gene is confidently identified. This TCR derives from a human donor in good health (CMV status not recorded). Some clones in this sample may be carry-over from other donors' samples. The CDR3 region has the sequence CASSLSTDSTTQYF. The bases read TGTGCCAGCAGCCTTTCGACCGACTCCACCACGCAGTATTTT. Where the CDR3 stops, the reference TRBV7-2 and TRBJ2-3 genes take over; the full variable domain is GAGVSQSPSNKVTEKGKDVELRCDPISGHTALYWYRQSLGQGLEFLIYFQGNSAPDKSGLPSDRFSAERTGGSVSTLTIQRTQQEDSAVYLCASSLSTDSTTQYFGPGTRLTVL.